This section outlines one T cell receptor beta chain sequence together with its context. The sample comes from a study of blood T cell repertoires in COVID-19. Overall study context: Samples taken during acute and convalescent COVID-19 were collected in the United States, Italy and Spain. T cells, B-cell-depleted T cells, or PBMCs provided the cDNA or gDNA that served as material.

Study processing details: Amplification of reference gene primers provided the estimated nucleated cell counts. Some clones are missing from TCRdb's copy, which holds only in-frame ones; the method was immunoSEQ multiplex PCR. V and J calls plus clone size are reproduced from that table; the DNA served to infer D and trimming. This table has 270,000 or so clones, roughly 85% appearing once. The CDR3 covers 18 residues. Trimming removed 6 bases from V and 0 bases from J, with 21 bases in between. Germline V gene sequence: CDR1 MDHEN, CDR2 SYDVKM. This receptor was obtained from a woman between 18 and 30 years old with acute or convalescent COVID-19. The specimen sequenced was peripheral blood. V gene TRBV28 combines with J gene TRBJ2-4, with a possible D match to TRBD2 (6 bases). Written as DNA, the CDR3 is TGTGCCAGCAGCCTGGAGGGGCGCTGGGGGGTAGCCAAAAACATTCAGTACTTC. This codes for CASSLEGRWGVAKNIQYF.